The 8 T cell receptor beta chains below were found in one sample sequenced in a study of blood T cell repertoires in COVID-19. Assay: immunoSEQ multiplex PCR; the TCRdb copy retains only in-frame clones and omits some. Among 100,000 to 150,000 clones listed, about 81% were seen once. The specimen was peripheral blood. The receptors shown here come from a man aged 25 to 40 with COVID-19, enrolled during active disease.

The CDR3 coding sequence is TGCGCCAGCAGCGAATTCCGGGACATAGACAATGAGCAGTTCTTC. This gives the protein CASSEFRDIDNEQFF. V usage is TRBV4-1 and J usage is TRBJ2-1, with D possibly being TRBD1 (6 bases). With 5 bases removed from V and 5 bases from J, the gap between germline ends came to 16 bases. The CDR3 extends over 15 amino acids. Per germline, CDR1 MGHRA and CDR2 YSYEKL.

V usage is TRBV11-3 and J usage is TRBJ1-2; D may be TRBD1 (6 bases). Between the trimmed V and J ends, which lost 0 bases and 6 bases, there was a span of 11 bases. This CDR3 has 14 amino acids. Germline V CDR1 and CDR2: SGHNT, YENEEA. The DNA for the CDR3 is TGTGCCAGCAGCTTAGACGCAGGGGCCAATGGCTACACCTTC. Encoded protein: CASSLDAGANGYTF.

This clone was seen just once. The rearrangement uses TRBV15 and TRBJ1-1; possibly TRBD1 for D (5 bases). V shed 5 bases and J shed 8 bases, with 12 bases lying between them. The CDR3 is made up of 12 amino acids. In germline, CDR1 is LNHNV, CDR2 YYDKDF (reference sequence). CDR3 region: CATSGEWGEAFF. The CDR3 nucleotides are TGTGCCACCAGCGGTGAGTGGGGCGAAGCTTTCTTT.

This chain joins TRBV5-1 and TRBJ1-2; D may be TRBD1 (6 bases). Germline CDR1 reads SGHRS; CDR2 reads YFSETQ. This CDR3 spans 14 amino acids. V lost 0 bases and J 8 bases, leaving 14 bases between the germline ends. Here the CDR3 DNA reads TGCGCCAGCAGCTTGGCGGTGGGGGCGGGCGGCTACACCTTC. It encodes CASSLAVGAGGYTF. Looking up the rest from reference TRBV5-1 and TRBJ1-2 gives the full variable domain: KAGVTQTPRYLIKTRGQQVTLSCSPISGHRSVSWYQQTPGQGLQFLFEYFSETQRNKGNFPGRFSGRQFSNSRSEMNVSTLELGDSALYLCASSLAVGAGGYTFGSGTRLTVV.

This chain connects TRBV9 to TRBJ2-7, with D possibly TRBD2 on 6 matching bases. Trimming cost V 3 bases and J 2 bases, with 12 bases left between them. Germline V gives CDR1 SGDLS, CDR2 YYNGEE. This CDR3 region has 14 residues. The CDR3 nucleotides are TGTGCCAGCAGCGACCGGGACTTCGCCTACGAGCAGTACTTC. It codes for CASSDRDFAYEQYF.

In its sample, this clone was seen once. The V gene is TRBV6-5, the J gene TRBJ2-7, with TRBD2 identical over 8 bases. CDR1 MNHEY and CDR2 SVGAGI come from the germline V gene. The V and J ends lost 7 bases and 7 bases, in that order; junction bases with no gene match: 12. This CDR3 has 14 residues. The CDR3 reads CASNTTGTRSEQYF. The CDR3 nucleotides are TGTGCCAGCAATACCACCGGGACTAGGTCTGAGCAGTACTTC.

The chain is built from TRBV28 and TRBJ2-7; D gene unclear. The V gene lost 3 bases and the J gene lost 1 base, with 10 bases spanning the gap. The germline gives CDR1 MDHEN, CDR2 SYDVKM. The CDR3 is 14 amino acids. As DNA, the CDR3 is TGTGCCAGCAGTTTTCTACTCACGTCCTACGAGCAGTACTTC. The encoded protein is CASSFLLTSYEQYF. The entire variable domain, with the rest obtained from reference TRBV28 and TRBJ2-7, is as follows: DVKVTQSSRYLVKRTGEKVFLECVQDMDHENMFWYRQDPGLGLRLIYFSYDVKMKEKGDIPEGYSVSREKKERFSLILESASTNQTSMYLCASSFLLTSYEQYFGPGTRLTVT.

The J gene is TRBJ2-7, the V gene TRBV3-1 (or the pseudogene TRBV3-2); D may be TRBD2 (6 bases). V was clipped by 3 bases and J by 6 bases, with 15 bases between them. CDR1 is LGHDT, CDR2 YNNKEL, per germline (reference sequence). This CDR3 is 14 amino acids long. The CDR3 reads CASSQRLVGLEQYF. CDR3 in DNA: TGTGCCAGCAGCCAGAGACTAGTAGGACTCGAGCAGTACTTC.